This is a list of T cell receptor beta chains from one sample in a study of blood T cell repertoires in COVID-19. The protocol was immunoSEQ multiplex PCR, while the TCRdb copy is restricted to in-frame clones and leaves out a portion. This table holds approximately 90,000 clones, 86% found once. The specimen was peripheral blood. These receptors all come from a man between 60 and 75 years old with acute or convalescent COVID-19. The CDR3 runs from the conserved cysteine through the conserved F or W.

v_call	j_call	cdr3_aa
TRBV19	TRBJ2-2	CASSMPGKNTGELFF
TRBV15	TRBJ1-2	CATSLSVQATANYGYTF
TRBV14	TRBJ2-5	CASSPVPGLAGEAETQYF
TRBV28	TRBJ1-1	CASSTPGQPTEAFF
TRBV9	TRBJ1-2	CASSSDGYTF
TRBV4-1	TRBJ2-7	CASSQGLAADYEQYF
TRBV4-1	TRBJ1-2	CASSQDPGGINYGYTF
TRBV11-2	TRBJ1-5	CASSFRPNQPQHF
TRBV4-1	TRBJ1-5	CASSQVGQGIQPQHF
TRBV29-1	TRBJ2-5	CSVDTSGGAQETQYF
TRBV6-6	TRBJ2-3	CASSFTGTDTQYF
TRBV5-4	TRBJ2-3	CASSLRLAGDTQYF
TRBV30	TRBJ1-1	CAWSATGALGAFF
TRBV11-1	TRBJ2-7	CASSKRLRGAKNEQYF
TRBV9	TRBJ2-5	CASSVGATGGYQETQYF
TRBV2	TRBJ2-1	CASSLGNYNEQFF
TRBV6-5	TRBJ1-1	CATRYVGATEAFF
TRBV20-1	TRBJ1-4	CSASSLGGGNEKLFF
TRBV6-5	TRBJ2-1	CASSPTGVRDNEQFF
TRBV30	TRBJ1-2	CAWSVTRTGVGYTF
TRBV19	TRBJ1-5	CASRRTGSNQPQHF
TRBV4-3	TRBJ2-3	CASSLGTVSSTDTQYF
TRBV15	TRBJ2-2	CATSRASTATGELFF
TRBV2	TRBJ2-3	CASSERAGLADTQYF
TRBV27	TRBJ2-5	CASSRGVLALGETQYF
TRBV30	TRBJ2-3	CAWGGHPDTQYF
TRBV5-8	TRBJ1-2	CASSPRTSGYTF
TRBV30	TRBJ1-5	CAWGYDRRQPQHF
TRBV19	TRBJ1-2	CASSRELSNYGYTF
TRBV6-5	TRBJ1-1	CASITPLFGGYAFF
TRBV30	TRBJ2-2	CAWSPRLVVDTGELFF
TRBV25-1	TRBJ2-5	CASRRGTGITQYF
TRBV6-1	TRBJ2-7	CASSDARLAGGGSSYEQYF
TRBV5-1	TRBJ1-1	CASRLTGKAFF